This T cell receptor beta chain was documented in a study of beta chain features in type 1 diabetes. Study-wide findings and caveats: A cDNA-based sequencing approach could over-represent cells with high TCR expression. A greater similarity of naive, central memory and Treg TCRB repertoires was seen among patients than among healthy donors.

The study reverse transcribed the entire isolated RNA, so it sequenced expressed TCRB transcripts. This table comes from immunoSEQ multiplex PCR, and its TCRdb copy is limited to in-frame clones, with some not included. The data show 600,000 to 650,000 clones, around 16% seen once. Comments on this clone: Its antigen remains unknown.

Looked up from germline, CDR1 is LNHDA and CDR2 is SQIVND (reference sequence). The CDR3 loop spans 14 amino acids. V lost 4 bases, J lost 7 bases, and 14 bases lay in between. Sequencing was carried out using naive CD4+ T cells from blood. V usage is TRBV19 and J usage is TRBJ2-1, with D tentatively TRBD1 or TRBD2 (5 bases each). The source is a man aged 18 to 30 in good health. The CDR3 spells CASSTPGRTNEQFF. The CDR3 DNA is TGTGCCAGTAGTACACCGGGACGTACTAATGAGCAGTTCTTC.